The rows below give T cell receptor beta chains drawn from one sample of a study of T-cell reconstitution after alpha-beta-depleted transplantation in children. TCRdb recomputed calls from the PCR reads with MiXCR, one row per CDR3 protein. This table has about 580,000 distinct CDR3 sequences, more than 20% appearing once. The material was PBMCs, mostly from graft donor cells, obtained 360 days after TCRalphabeta/CD19-depleted stem cell transplant. These receptors were collected from a boy under two years old who had a stem cell transplant for acute myeloid leukemia, so the T cells may come from the graft donor. CDR3s include the opening cysteine and the closing phenylalanine or tryptophan. A D gene is named only where the DNA matches it firmly. Only some rows state a clone size, as once, few, many or a class for expanded clones.

clone_size: -
v_call: TRBV15
j_call: TRBJ1-2
d_call: -
cdr3_aa: CATSRGEVGPPESYGYTF
cdr3_nt: TGTGCCACCAGCAGAGGGGAAGTAGGGCCTCCGGAGAGTTATGGCTACACCTTC

clone_size: many
v_call: TRBV20-1
j_call: TRBJ1-2
d_call: -
cdr3_aa: CSARLWVAGYGYTF
cdr3_nt: TGCAGTGCTAGATTATGGGTAGCAGGTTATGGCTACACCTTC

clone_size: few
v_call: TRBV29-1
j_call: TRBJ2-5
d_call: -
cdr3_aa: CSVDRGPQETQYF
cdr3_nt: TGCAGCGTTGATCGGGGGCCCCAAGAGACCCAGTACTTC

clone_size: -
v_call: TRBV27
j_call: TRBJ2-2
d_call: TRBD2
cdr3_aa: CASRPQPQSREGTGELFF
cdr3_nt: TGTGCCAGCAGACCACAACCCCAGTCCCGGGAGGGGACCGGGGAGCTGTTTTTT

clone_size: few
v_call: TRBV28
j_call: TRBJ1-4
d_call: -
cdr3_aa: CASAPPGLAEKLFF
cdr3_nt: TGTGCCAGCGCACCACCGGGACTTGCTGAAAAACTGTTTTTT

clone_size: -
v_call: TRBV12-3/TRBV12-4
j_call: TRBJ2-1
d_call: TRBD2
cdr3_aa: CAIGLAGGHWEQFF
cdr3_nt: TGTGCCATCGGACTAGCGGGGGGGCATTGGGAGCAGTTCTTC

clone_size: few
v_call: TRBV12-3/TRBV12-4
j_call: TRBJ2-7
d_call: -
cdr3_aa: CASSPTGRHLPYF
cdr3_nt: TGTGCCAGCAGTCCGACAGGAAGACACTTACCGTACTTC

clone_size: few
v_call: TRBV20-1
j_call: TRBJ2-7
d_call: -
cdr3_aa: CSASKQGGIYNPEQYF
cdr3_nt: TGCAGTGCTAGTAAGCAGGGCGGGATATATAACCCCGAGCAGTACTTC

clone_size: few
v_call: TRBV24-1
j_call: TRBJ1-2
d_call: TRBD1
cdr3_aa: CATSGTGDFGYTF
cdr3_nt: TGTGCCACCAGCGGGACAGGGGATTTCGGCTACACCTTC

clone_size: many
v_call: TRBV5-1
j_call: TRBJ1-5
d_call: -
cdr3_aa: CASSLGTLGQPQHF
cdr3_nt: TGCGCCAGCAGCTTGGGGACCCTGGGTCAGCCCCAGCATTTT

clone_size: few
v_call: TRBV20-1
j_call: TRBJ2-3
d_call: -
cdr3_aa: CSVRGPDTQYF
cdr3_nt: TGCAGTGTCCGTGGACCAGATACGCAGTATTTT

clone_size: few
v_call: TRBV7-2
j_call: TRBJ2-3
d_call: -
cdr3_aa: CASSWGARTDTQYF
cdr3_nt: TGTGCCAGCAGCTGGGGGGCGCGAACAGATACGCAGTATTTT

clone_size: many
v_call: TRBV21-1
j_call: TRBJ2-1
d_call: -
cdr3_aa: CASSKRASGWGEQFF
cdr3_nt: TGTGCCAGCAGCAAAAGGGCTTCAGGGTGGGGTGAGCAGTTCTTC

clone_size: -
v_call: TRBV12-3/TRBV12-4
j_call: TRBJ2-1
d_call: -
cdr3_aa: CASSPPLTDEQFF
cdr3_nt: TGTGCCAGCAGTCCCCCCCTAACAGATGAGCAGTTCTTC

clone_size: few
v_call: TRBV15
j_call: TRBJ2-2
d_call: -
cdr3_aa: CAASDSNTGELFF
cdr3_nt: TGTGCCGCCTCGGACAGTAACACCGGGGAGCTGTTTTTT

clone_size: many
v_call: TRBV10-3
j_call: TRBJ2-7
d_call: TRBD2
cdr3_aa: CAINRGLAVDEQYF
cdr3_nt: TGTGCCATCAACCGAGGACTAGCGGTCGACGAGCAGTACTTC

clone_size: -
v_call: TRBV27
j_call: TRBJ1-4
d_call: -
cdr3_aa: CASSFQGVGEKLFF
cdr3_nt: TGTGCCAGCAGTTTCCAGGGTGTGGGTGAAAAACTGTTTTTT

clone_size: many
v_call: TRBV5-1
j_call: TRBJ1-2
d_call: -
cdr3_aa: CASSPDSYGYTF
cdr3_nt: TGCGCCAGCAGCCCGGACAGTTATGGCTACACCTTC

clone_size: few
v_call: TRBV24-1
j_call: TRBJ2-2
d_call: TRBD2
cdr3_aa: CATSAQLAAELFF
cdr3_nt: TGTGCCACCAGTGCCCAACTAGCGGCGGAGCTGTTTTTT

clone_size: -
v_call: TRBV20-1
j_call: TRBJ2-3
d_call: -
cdr3_aa: CSARVGETTDTQYF
cdr3_nt: TGCAGTGCTAGAGTGGGGGAGACCACAGATACGCAGTATTTT

clone_size: -
v_call: TRBV2
j_call: TRBJ1-3
d_call: TRBD1
cdr3_aa: CASNRQGGDTIYF
cdr3_nt: TGTGCCAGCAATCGACAGGGTGGGGACACCATATATTTT

clone_size: few
v_call: TRBV5-6
j_call: TRBJ1-1
d_call: -
cdr3_aa: CASSLGEEAFF
cdr3_nt: TGTGCCAGCAGCTTGGGTGAGGAAGCTTTCTTT

clone_size: many
v_call: TRBV2
j_call: TRBJ2-2
d_call: -
cdr3_aa: CASSGGTTGELFF
cdr3_nt: TGTGCCAGCAGTGGGGGGACCACCGGGGAGCTGTTTTTT

clone_size: few
v_call: TRBV7-2
j_call: TRBJ2-5
d_call: -
cdr3_aa: CATAPRGRETQYF
cdr3_nt: TGTGCCACCGCCCCAAGAGGCCGGGAGACCCAGTACTTC

clone_size: many
v_call: TRBV4-1
j_call: TRBJ1-3
d_call: -
cdr3_aa: CASSQVPGSIGSGNTIYF
cdr3_nt: TGCGCCAGCAGCCAAGTTCCAGGGTCCATTGGCTCTGGAAACACCATATATTTT

clone_size: many
v_call: TRBV7-9
j_call: TRBJ1-1
d_call: -
cdr3_aa: CASTLGTEAFF
cdr3_nt: TGTGCCAGCACCCTGGGGACTGAAGCTTTCTTT

clone_size: many
v_call: TRBV7-9
j_call: TRBJ2-3
d_call: TRBD2
cdr3_aa: CASSSQSGGVPTDTQYF
cdr3_nt: TGTGCCAGCAGCTCACAAAGCGGGGGAGTACCCACAGATACGCAGTATTTT

clone_size: many
v_call: TRBV6-5
j_call: TRBJ1-3
d_call: TRBD1
cdr3_aa: CASRMDRVDTIYF
cdr3_nt: TGTGCCAGCCGGATGGACAGGGTAGACACCATATATTTT

clone_size: many
v_call: TRBV12-3/TRBV12-4
j_call: TRBJ2-3
d_call: -
cdr3_aa: CASSPALASGGDTQYF
cdr3_nt: TGTGCCAGCAGTCCCGCCCTCGCGAGCGGTGGGGATACGCAGTATTTT

clone_size: -
v_call: TRBV6-2/TRBV6-3
j_call: TRBJ1-1
d_call: -
cdr3_aa: CASSYAEGPGNTEAFF
cdr3_nt: TGTGCCAGCAGTTACGCCGAGGGTCCCGGGAACACTGAAGCTTTCTTT

clone_size: many
v_call: TRBV10-3
j_call: TRBJ1-4
d_call: -
cdr3_aa: CAISSRADEKLFF
cdr3_nt: TGTGCCATCTCCAGCAGGGCCGATGAAAAACTGTTTTTT

clone_size: -
v_call: TRBV12-3/TRBV12-4
j_call: TRBJ2-2
d_call: TRBD1
cdr3_aa: CASSGQGASNTGELFF
cdr3_nt: TGTGCCAGCAGCGGACAGGGGGCATCGAACACCGGGGAGCTGTTTTTT

clone_size: many
v_call: TRBV5-1
j_call: TRBJ2-2
d_call: -
cdr3_aa: CASSLESAGTGELFF
cdr3_nt: TGCGCCAGCAGCTTAGAATCAGCGGGCACCGGGGAGCTGTTTTTT

clone_size: -
v_call: TRBV2
j_call: TRBJ1-1
d_call: TRBD1
cdr3_aa: CASTLDRETKAFF
cdr3_nt: TGTGCCAGCACTCTCGACAGGGAGACTAAAGCTTTCTTT

clone_size: medium-sized
v_call: TRBV20-1
j_call: TRBJ2-1
d_call: TRBD2
cdr3_aa: CSASGTNNEQFF
cdr3_nt: TGCAGTGCTAGTGGGACTAACAATGAGCAGTTCTTC

clone_size: many
v_call: TRBV20-1
j_call: TRBJ2-4
d_call: -
cdr3_aa: CSASRAQAKNIQYF
cdr3_nt: TGCAGTGCTAGTCGCGCGCAAGCCAAAAACATTCAGTACTTC

clone_size: -
v_call: TRBV11-2
j_call: TRBJ2-5
d_call: -
cdr3_aa: CASSLLRGAAKETQYF
cdr3_nt: TGTGCCAGCAGCTTATTAAGGGGGGCGGCAAAAGAGACCCAGTACTTC

clone_size: -
v_call: TRBV20-1
j_call: TRBJ2-2
d_call: -
cdr3_aa: CCARGQGPAVNTGELFF
cdr3_nt: TGCTGTGCTAGAGGCCAGGGGCCGGCCGTAAACACCGGGGAGCTGTTTTTT

clone_size: -
v_call: TRBV15
j_call: TRBJ1-1
d_call: -
cdr3_aa: CATSRDGGNTEAFF
cdr3_nt: TGTGCCACCAGCAGAGATGGAGGGAACACTGAAGCTTTCTTT

clone_size: -
v_call: TRBV12-3/TRBV12-4
j_call: TRBJ1-5
d_call: -
cdr3_aa: CASSQVNQPQHF
cdr3_nt: TGTGCCAGCAGTCAAGTCAATCAGCCCCAGCATTTT

clone_size: many
v_call: TRBV20-1
j_call: TRBJ2-5
d_call: -
cdr3_aa: CSARDDDRPGEETQYF
cdr3_nt: TGCAGTGCTAGAGACGATGACCGACCCGGGGAAGAGACCCAGTACTTC